What follows are 5 T cell receptor beta chains derived from one specimen sequenced in a study of blood T cell repertoires in COVID-19. Some clones are missing from TCRdb's copy, which holds only in-frame ones; the method was immunoSEQ multiplex PCR. Seen here are around 200,000 clones, around 75% observed once, and the top ten hold approximately 5%. Sample: peripheral blood. The receptor set was obtained from a human donor in a cohort sampled during active COVID-19.

This clone appeared a single time. The chain employs TRBV9 and TRBJ2-2; D may be TRBD2 (6 bases). This CDR3 has 15 amino acids. Trimming took 0 bases from V and 5 from J, leaving 11 bases between them. Germline-derived CDR1 and CDR2 are SGDLS and YYNGEE. This CDR3 reads CASSVAGGPTGELFF. The CDR3 DNA sequence: TGTGCCAGCAGCGTAGCAGGAGGGCCAACCGGGGAGCTGTTTTTT.

CDR3 loop: CSARQGDATEAFF. Here the CDR3 DNA reads TGCAGCGCACGGCAGGGGGACGCCACTGAAGCTTTCTTT. This chain links TRBV29-1 with TRBJ1-1, with TRBD1 identical over 7 bases. This CDR3 is built from 13 residues. J gave up 4 bases and V 7 bases, and 9 bases lay outside the gene matches. Per germline, CDR1 SQVTM and CDR2 ANQGSEA.

CDR3 loop: CASSQGTSGSLTDTQYF. CDR3 bases: TGTGCCAGCAGCCAGGGGACTAGCGGGAGTCTCACAGATACGCAGTATTTT. The chain is built from TRBV4-2 and TRBJ2-3, with 14 bases identical to TRBD2. V lost 3 bases, J lost 2 bases, and 4 bases stayed unmatched. CDR3 length: 17 amino acids. In germline, CDR1 is LGHNA, CDR2 YNFKEQ.

The chain links TRBV7-2 to TRBJ2-3, with 10 bases lining up with TRBD2. Trimming at V came to 4 bases and at J to 3 bases, leaving 1 base not matched to a gene. Germline loops: CDR1 SGHTA, CDR2 FQGNSA. The CDR3 totals 14 residues. CDR3 sequence reads: CASSSTSGTDTQYF. DNA of the CDR3: TGTGCCAGCAGCTCGACTAGCGGGACAGATACGCAGTATTTT.

The gene calls are TRBV9 and TRBJ1-2, with D unclear. The CDR3 spans 16 residues. CDR1 and CDR2 (germline): SGDLS, YYNGEE. The V end was cut by 0 bases, the J end by 8 bases, with 20 bases between. As DNA, the CDR3 is TGTGCCAGCAGCGTAGTGGCGCGAGCGCCCATTTGGGGCTACACCTTC. Amino acids: CASSVVARAPIWGYTF.